The TCR beta chain under discussion was sequenced for a study of T cell responses to AZD1222 COVID-19 vaccine. Study conclusions and caveats: Spike-specific TCR breadth rose after two AZD1222 doses, and depth rose as well. Recipients of AZD1222 seropositive at baseline numbered only 6 or 7. After the peak T cell response, and only then, were repertoires sampled. Dominant at 160-218 and 743-854, vaccine-associated CD4 TCRs also spanned spike.

The repertoire was sequenced with immunoSEQ multiplex PCR; TCRdb's copy has only in-frame clones and lacks some. The sample shows over 80,000 clones, 80% to 90% of them seen only once. Germline CDR1 is SGHRS and CDR2 is YFSETQ. Trimming removed 5 bases from V and 5 bases from J, with 20 bases in between. The CDR3 sequence is 16 residues long. A word on this clone: Antigen unknown.

Material: peripheral blood, obtained on day 0 of AZD1222 vaccination. This sequence joins TRBV5-1 and TRBJ2-1; possible D gene TRBD2, 6 bases. This TCR was sampled from an adult in good health. The CDR3 DNA is TGCGCCAGCAGTCCTGGAGGGCGGGGATGGGACAATGAGCAGTTCTTC. Translation gives CASSPGGRGWDNEQFF.